This TCR beta chain was identified in a study of cytomegalovirus exposure and HLA in healthy donors. About the research overall: A later analysis reported the same platform for the 90 to 150 validation repertoires and the roughly 700 first-cohort repertoires. Regarding the study as a whole: Cytomegalovirus status was reportedly diagnosed by the classifier with high specificity and sensitivity. Among TCR sequences, most were rare, though some public TCRs appeared in many donors. The authors enumerated some 160 TCR beta chains as linked to cytomegalovirus.

With 2 bases clipped from V and 7 bases from J, the junction kept 1 base outside the gene matches. Germline CDR1 SGDLS, CDR2 YYNGEE. There are 14 residues in the CDR3. With respect to this clone: As yet, its antigen is unknown.

Clones were read by immunoSEQ multiplex PCR, and TCRdb kept only the in-frame ones, dropping some. This table has 75,000 to 90,000 clones, roughly 95% appearing once. The V call is TRBV9, the J call TRBJ1-4; 11 nucleotides match TRBD1. The origin of this receptor is a man between 18 and 35 years old in good health and CMV-seropositive. Sequenced: PBMCs. For the CDR3, the DNA is TGTGCCAGCAGCGTCGGGACAGGGGGTGAAAAACTGTTTTTT. Residues: CASSVGTGGEKLFF.